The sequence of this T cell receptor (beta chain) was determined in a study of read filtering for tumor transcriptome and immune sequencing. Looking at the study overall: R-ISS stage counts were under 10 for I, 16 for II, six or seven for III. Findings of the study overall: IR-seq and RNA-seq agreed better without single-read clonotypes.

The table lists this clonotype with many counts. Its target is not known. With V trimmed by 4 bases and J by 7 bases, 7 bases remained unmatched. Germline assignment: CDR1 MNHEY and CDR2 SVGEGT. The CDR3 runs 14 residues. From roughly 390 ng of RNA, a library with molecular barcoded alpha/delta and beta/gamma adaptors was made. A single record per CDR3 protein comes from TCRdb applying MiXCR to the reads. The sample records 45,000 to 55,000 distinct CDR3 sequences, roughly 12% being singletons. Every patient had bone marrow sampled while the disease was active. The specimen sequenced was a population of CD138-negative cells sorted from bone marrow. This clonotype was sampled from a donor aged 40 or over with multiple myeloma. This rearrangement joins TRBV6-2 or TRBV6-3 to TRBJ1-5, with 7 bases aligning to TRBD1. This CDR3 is CASSLTGTRQPQHF. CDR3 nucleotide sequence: TGTGCCAGCAGTTTGACAGGGACGCGGCAGCCCCAGCATTTT.